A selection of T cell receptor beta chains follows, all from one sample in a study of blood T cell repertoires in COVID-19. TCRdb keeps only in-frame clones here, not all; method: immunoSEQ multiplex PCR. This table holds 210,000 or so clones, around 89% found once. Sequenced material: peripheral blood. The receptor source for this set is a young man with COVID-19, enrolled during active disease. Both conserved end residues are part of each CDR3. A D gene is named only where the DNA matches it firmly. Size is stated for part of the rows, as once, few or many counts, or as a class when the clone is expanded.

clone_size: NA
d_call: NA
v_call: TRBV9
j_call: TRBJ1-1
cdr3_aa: CASSVDREMNTEAFF
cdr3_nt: TGTGCCAGCAGCGTAGACAGGGAAATGAACACTGAAGCTTTCTTT

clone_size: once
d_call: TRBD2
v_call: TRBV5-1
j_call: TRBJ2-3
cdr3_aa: CASSLLAGRSTDTQYF
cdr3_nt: TGCGCCAGCAGCCTGTTAGCGGGGCGGAGCACAGATACGCAGTATTTT

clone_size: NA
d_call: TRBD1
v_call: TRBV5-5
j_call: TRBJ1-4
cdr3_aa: CASSGQDNEKLFF
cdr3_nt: TGTGCCAGCAGCGGACAGGATAATGAAAAACTGTTTTTT

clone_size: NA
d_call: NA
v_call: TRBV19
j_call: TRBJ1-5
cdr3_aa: CASSIDTGFNQPQHF
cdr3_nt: TGTGCCAGTAGTATAGATACAGGTTTCAATCAGCCCCAGCATTTT

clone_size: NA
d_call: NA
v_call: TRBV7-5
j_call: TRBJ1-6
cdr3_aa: CASWGQEESPLHF
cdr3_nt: TGTGCCTCATGGGGACAGGAGGAGTCACCCCTCCACTTT

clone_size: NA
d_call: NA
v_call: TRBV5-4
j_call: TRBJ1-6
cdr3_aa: CASSFSPDVYNSPLHF
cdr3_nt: TGTGCCAGCAGCTTCTCTCCAGATGTTTATAATTCACCCCTCCACTTT

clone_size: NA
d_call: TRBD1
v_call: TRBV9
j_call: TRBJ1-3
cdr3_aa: CASSETTGGLNTIYF
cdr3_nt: TGTGCCAGCAGCGAAACGACAGGGGGCTTAAACACCATATATTTT

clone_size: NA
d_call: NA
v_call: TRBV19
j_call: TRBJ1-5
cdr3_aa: CASSIQGEGQPQHF
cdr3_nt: TGTGCCAGTAGTATTCAAGGGGAGGGTCAGCCCCAGCATTTT

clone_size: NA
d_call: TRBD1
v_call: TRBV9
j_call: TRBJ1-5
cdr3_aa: CASSATGVDQPQHF
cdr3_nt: TGTGCCAGCAGCGCGACAGGGGTAGATCAGCCCCAGCATTTT

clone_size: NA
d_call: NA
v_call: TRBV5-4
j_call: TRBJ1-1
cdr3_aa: CASSLAAITEAFF
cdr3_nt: TGTGCCAGCAGCTTGGCCGCGATCACTGAAGCTTTCTTT

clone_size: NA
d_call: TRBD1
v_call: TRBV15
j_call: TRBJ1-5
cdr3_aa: CATSKGTAGQPQHF
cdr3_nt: TGTGCCACCAGCAAAGGGACAGCAGGGCAGCCCCAGCATTTT

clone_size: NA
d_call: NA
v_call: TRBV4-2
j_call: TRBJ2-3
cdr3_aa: CASSQTGETPDTQYF
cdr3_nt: TGTGCCAGCAGCCAAACGGGGGAGACACCAGATACGCAGTATTTT

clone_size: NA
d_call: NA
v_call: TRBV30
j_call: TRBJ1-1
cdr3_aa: CAWSVQGNTEAFF
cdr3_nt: TGTGCCTGGAGTGTTCAGGGGAACACTGAAGCTTTCTTT

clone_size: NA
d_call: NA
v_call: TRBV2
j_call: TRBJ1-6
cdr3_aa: CASSERWQGNSPLHF
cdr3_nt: TGTGCCAGCAGTGAAAGGTGGCAGGGGAATTCACCCCTCCACTTT

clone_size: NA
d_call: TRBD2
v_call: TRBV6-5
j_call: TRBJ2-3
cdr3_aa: CASTSGGHRTDTQYF
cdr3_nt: TGTGCCAGCACTAGCGGGGGGCATAGGACAGATACGCAGTATTTT

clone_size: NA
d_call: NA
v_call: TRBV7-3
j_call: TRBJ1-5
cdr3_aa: CASSSTGRPAYSNQPQHF
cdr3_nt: TGTGCCAGCAGCTCCACAGGGAGACCCGCCTATAGCAATCAGCCCCAGCATTTT

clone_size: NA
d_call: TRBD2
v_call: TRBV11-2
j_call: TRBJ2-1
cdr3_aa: CASSSLSMTSGSSYNEQFF
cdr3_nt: TGTGCCAGCAGCTCCCTCTCCATGACTAGCGGGAGCTCCTACAATGAGCAGTTCTTC

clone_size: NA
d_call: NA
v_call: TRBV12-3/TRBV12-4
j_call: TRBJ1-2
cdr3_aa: CASSLGAGGYTF
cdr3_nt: TGTGCCAGCAGTTTAGGAGCAGGGGGCTACACCTTC

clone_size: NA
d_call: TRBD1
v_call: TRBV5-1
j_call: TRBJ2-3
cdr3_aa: CASSSGTAKDTQYF
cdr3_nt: TGCGCCAGCAGCTCCGGGACAGCAAAAGATACGCAGTATTTT

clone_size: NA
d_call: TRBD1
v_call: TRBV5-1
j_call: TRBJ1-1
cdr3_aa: CASSAGDRGMNTEAFF
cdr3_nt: TGCGCCAGCAGCGCGGGCGACAGGGGCATGAACACTGAAGCTTTCTTT

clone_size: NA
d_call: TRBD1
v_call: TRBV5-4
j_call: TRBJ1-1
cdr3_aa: CASSPLGQGAGDTEAFF
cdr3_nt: TGTGCCAGCAGCCCGCTGGGACAGGGGGCTGGGGACACTGAAGCTTTCTTT

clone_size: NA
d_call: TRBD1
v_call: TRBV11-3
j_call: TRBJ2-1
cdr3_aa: CASSSRDREQFF
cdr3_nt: TGTGCCAGCAGCTCCCGGGACAGAGAGCAGTTCTTC

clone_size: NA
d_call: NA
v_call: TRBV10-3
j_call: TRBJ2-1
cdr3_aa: CAARGGLKGQFF
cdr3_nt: TGTGCCGCAAGGGGGGGGCTTAAAGGGCAGTTCTTC

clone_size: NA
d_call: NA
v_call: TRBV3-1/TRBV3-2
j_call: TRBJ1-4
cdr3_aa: CASSLHTDSNEKLFF
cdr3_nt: TGTGCCAGCAGCCTTCACACGGACTCGAATGAAAAACTGTTTTTT

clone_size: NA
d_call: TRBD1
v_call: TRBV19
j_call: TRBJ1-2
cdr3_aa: CATRQGRGYTF
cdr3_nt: TGTGCCACAAGACAGGGACGGGGCTACACCTTC

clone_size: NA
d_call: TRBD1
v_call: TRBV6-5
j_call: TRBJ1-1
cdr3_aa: CASSLQGGTNTEAFF
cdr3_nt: TGTGCCAGCAGCCTGCAGGGGGGCACCAACACTGAAGCTTTCTTT

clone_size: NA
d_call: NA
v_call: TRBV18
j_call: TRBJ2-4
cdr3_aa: CASSPPGGAENIQYF
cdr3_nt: TGTGCCAGCTCACCACCGGGGGGGGCCGAAAACATTCAGTACTTC

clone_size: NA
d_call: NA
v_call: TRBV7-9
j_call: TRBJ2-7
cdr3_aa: CASSLGGTSNTGPPYEQYF
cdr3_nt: TGTGCCAGCAGCTTGGGGGGGACATCGAATACGGGTCCGCCCTACGAGCAGTACTTC

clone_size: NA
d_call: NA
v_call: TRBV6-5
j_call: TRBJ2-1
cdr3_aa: CASSYAEYNEQFF
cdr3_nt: TGTGCCAGCAGTTACGCGGAGTACAATGAGCAGTTCTTC

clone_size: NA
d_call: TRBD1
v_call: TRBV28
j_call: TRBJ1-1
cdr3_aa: CASSTPGQGWTEAFF
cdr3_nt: TGTGCCAGCAGTACTCCTGGACAGGGGTGGACTGAAGCTTTCTTT

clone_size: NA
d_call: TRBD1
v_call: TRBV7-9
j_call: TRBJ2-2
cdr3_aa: CASSHIAGGSNTGELFF
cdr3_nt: TGTGCCAGCAGCCATATAGCAGGGGGATCGAACACCGGGGAGCTGTTTTTT

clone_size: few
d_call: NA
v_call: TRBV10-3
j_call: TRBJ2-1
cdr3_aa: CAISESREPGYNEQFF
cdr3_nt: TGTGCCATCAGTGAGTCGAGGGAGCCGGGGTACAATGAGCAGTTCTTC

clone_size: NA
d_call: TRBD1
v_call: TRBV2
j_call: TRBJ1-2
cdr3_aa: CASRRTGSSGYTF
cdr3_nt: TGTGCCAGCCGAAGGACAGGGTCTAGTGGCTACACCTTC

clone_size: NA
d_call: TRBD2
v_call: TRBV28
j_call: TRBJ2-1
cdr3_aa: CASRRGGVYNEQFF
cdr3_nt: TGTGCCAGCAGACGGGGGGGAGTATACAATGAGCAGTTCTTC

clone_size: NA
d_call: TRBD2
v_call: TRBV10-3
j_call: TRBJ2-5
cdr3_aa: CAISEGLAGSQTQYF
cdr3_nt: TGTGCCATCAGTGAGGGACTAGCGGGGTCTCAGACCCAGTACTTC

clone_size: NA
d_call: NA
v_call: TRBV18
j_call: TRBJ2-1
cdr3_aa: CASSPSLREEQFF
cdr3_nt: TGTGCCAGCTCACCGAGCCTCCGGGAAGAGCAGTTCTTC

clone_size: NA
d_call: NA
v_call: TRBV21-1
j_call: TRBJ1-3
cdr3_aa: CASSPFWMEVTGNTIYF
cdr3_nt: TGTGCCAGCAGCCCGTTCTGGATGGAGGTCACTGGAAACACCATATATTTT

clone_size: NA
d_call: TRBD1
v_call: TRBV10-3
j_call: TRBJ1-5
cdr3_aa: CAISDRASQPQHF
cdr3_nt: TGTGCCATCAGCGACAGGGCTAGTCAGCCCCAGCATTTT

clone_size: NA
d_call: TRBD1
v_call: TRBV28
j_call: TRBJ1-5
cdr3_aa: CASSGDRDYRQPQHF
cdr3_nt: TGTGCCAGCAGCGGGGACAGGGATTATCGTCAGCCCCAGCATTTT

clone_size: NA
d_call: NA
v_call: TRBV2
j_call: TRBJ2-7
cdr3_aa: CASSESIRPLEQYF
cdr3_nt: TGTGCCAGCAGTGAAAGTATCAGGCCCCTCGAGCAGTACTTC

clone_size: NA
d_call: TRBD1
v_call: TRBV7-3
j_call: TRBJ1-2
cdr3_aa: CASGTGGTNYGYTF
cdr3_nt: TGTGCCAGTGGGACAGGGGGAACTAACTATGGCTACACCTTC

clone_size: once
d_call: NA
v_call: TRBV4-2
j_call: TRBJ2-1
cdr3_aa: CASSQELAGYNEQFF
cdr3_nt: TGTGCCAGCAGCCAAGAGTTGGCGGGCTACAATGAGCAGTTCTTC

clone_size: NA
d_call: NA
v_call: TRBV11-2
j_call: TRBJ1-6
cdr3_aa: CASSLEGRYNSPLHF
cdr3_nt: TGTGCCAGCAGCTTAGAGGGGCGGTATAATTCACCCCTCCACTTT

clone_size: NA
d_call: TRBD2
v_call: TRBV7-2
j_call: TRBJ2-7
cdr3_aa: CASSFTSGGEQYF
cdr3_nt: TGTGCCAGCAGCTTTACTAGCGGCGGCGAGCAGTACTTC

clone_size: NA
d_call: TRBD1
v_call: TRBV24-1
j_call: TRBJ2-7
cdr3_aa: CATSDSQTGFGSYEQYF
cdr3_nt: TGTGCCACCAGTGACTCCCAGACAGGGTTTGGGTCCTACGAGCAGTACTTC

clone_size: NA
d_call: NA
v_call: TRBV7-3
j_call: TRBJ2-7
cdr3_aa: CASSPGTGFAYEQYF
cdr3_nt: TGTGCCAGCAGCCCTGGTACAGGGTTCGCCTACGAGCAGTACTTC